This T cell receptor (beta chain) came from a study of blood T cell repertoires in COVID-19. For the study at large: Whether acute or convalescent, the COVID-19 samples came from the United States, Italy and Spain. The analysed material was cDNA or gDNA that came from T cells, B-cell-depleted T cells, or PBMCs.

Trimming removed 1 base at V and 6 bases at J, with 8 bases between. This CDR3 has 13 residues. CDR1 is SGHTA and CDR2 is FQGNSA in the germline V gene. TCRdb's table, derived via immunoSEQ multiplex PCR, lists solely in-frame clones and lacks some. The data contain about 110,000 clones, 70% to 90% of them singletons. The material sequenced was peripheral blood. The chain carries TRBV7-2 and TRBJ2-3; D not certain. The origin of this receptor is a human donor in a cohort sampled during active COVID-19. The CDR3 sequence: CASSLVTRDTQYF. The CDR3 DNA is TGTGCCAGCAGCTTAGTCACCCGGGATACGCAGTATTTT.